The rows below give T cell receptor beta chains drawn from one sample of a study of blood T cell repertoires in COVID-19. TCRdb's copy holds only in-frame clones and misses some; the assay was immunoSEQ multiplex PCR. Among approximately 150,000 clones listed, roughly nine tenths were seen once. Sequences were obtained from peripheral blood. These receptors originate from a man between 60 and 75 years old with active or convalescent COVID-19. Each CDR3 is given with its conserved first and last residue. D genes are given only for firm matches.

>TRBV6-5|-
CASSYLRSGANVLTF
>TRBV10-3|-
CAISESGLYEQYF
>TRBV15|-
CATSRASGARNSPLHF
>TRBV10-3|TRBD2
CAIRPGTRGYNEQFF
>TRBV4-1|-
CASSALSQGNTIYF
>TRBV9|-
CASSSRPLGSPLHF
>TRBV11-2|TRBD1
CASSVDRVNTEAFF
>TRBV19|TRBD1
CASSIRGETGIPLAPLHF
>TRBV18|TRBD1
CASSRGQGENQPQHF
>TRBV19|-
CASSPRQSSGANVLTF
>TRBV5-1|TRBD1
CASSLGQGPAFF
>TRBV10-3|TRBD2
CAISGPESGRNQETQYF
>TRBV3-1/TRBV3-2|TRBD2
CASSPLLAGSYNEQFF
>TRBV6-4|TRBD1
CASSDSFTGVRAGYTF
>TRBV5-1|TRBD2
CASSLGLAGGYNEQFF
>TRBV18|-
CASSRDKNSPLHF
>TRBV5-1|-
CASSLWSAGLTYEQYF
>TRBV10-1|-
CASSPMSRGNTDTQYF